The source of this T cell receptor beta chain is a study of preoperative IRX-2 immunotherapy in early breast cancer (dated by TCRdb to the late 2010s). As concerns this clone: No antigen is known for it. Base quality data are lacking; no much larger clone is found one base away.

The library was produced with the immunoSEQ multiplex PCR assay. This is the immuneACCESS table as TCRdb keeps it, with only in-frame sequences that have V and J called. A part of the clones is gone; compared with another copy, unresolved V genes explain less than half, and the rest is unexplained. The sample records tens of thousands of clones, around 96% of which are singletons. Around 16% of the sample is held by the ten biggest clonotypes. Explained via the paper, the treatment or condition label denotes: preoperative locoregional IRX-2 cytokine immunotherapy. The samples were obtained from a phase Ib study in which preoperative, locoregional IRX-2 cytokine immunotherapy intended to prime immune responses was tested. The donors were early-stage breast cancer patients who were given IRX-2 prior to surgery. Via the germline V gene (reference sequence), CDR1 is GTSNPN and CDR2 SVGIG. Trimming takes 5 bases from V and 9 bases from J, and the germline ends sit 14 bases apart. The CDR3 runs 12 amino acids, cysteine and phenylalanine included. Only the CDR3 part of the read is kept: 36 bases, read in frame from the first base.

The sequence joins TRBV30 to TRBJ2-1; the D gene is perhaps TRBD1 or TRBD2, each of them matching over 5 bases. This sequence originates from a human donor with breast cancer. Material: tumor tissue, obtained after IRX-2 immunotherapy. The DNA sequence reads TGTGCCTGGGGGGGAGAAGGGAGTGAGCAGTTCTTC. This is translated as CAWGGEGSEQFF.